The TCR beta chain under discussion was sequenced for a study of T cell responses to AZD1222 COVID-19 vaccine. Study context: Pooled in the analysis were second doses at about 4 or about 12 weeks.

Clones were sequenced by immunoSEQ multiplex PCR, and TCRdb holds only the in-frame ones, with some missing. The sample lists tens of thousands of clones, roughly 87% seen once, with about 2.2% in the top ten. Germline CDR1 is SGHRS and CDR2 is YFSETQ. V was cut by 0 bases and J by 5 bases, with 11 bases left in between. The CDR3 has 15 residues. As concerns this clone: The antigen remains unidentified.

Study-wide results and caveats: Spike-specific TCR repertoires showed rising breadth and depth after two AZD1222 doses. Donors in the cohort were predominantly white British and more often female, and clonal diversity was possibly underestimated. Nearly half of spike-specific TCRs reportedly target unmutated variant regions.

The sequencing used peripheral blood, collected on day 0 of AZD1222 vaccination. The receptor comes from an adult in good health. The genes are TRBV5-1 and TRBJ1-4; a possible D gene is TRBD1 (5 bases). CDR3 sequence reads: CASSLVGAENEKLFF. In nucleotides, the CDR3 is TGCGCCAGCAGCTTGGTTGGGGCGGAAAATGAAAAACTGTTTTTT.